This T cell receptor beta chain comes out of a study of response to subunit inactivated influenza vaccine. Points from the study as a whole: Each seasonal influenza vaccination recruits few new T cells, the authors suggested.

In the case of this clonotype: Its target is not known.

TCRdb independently ran MiXCR on the RT-PCR reads; one entry per CDR3 protein. The table lists approximately 200,000 distinct CDR3 sequences, 13% to 15% of them singletons, with under 30% in the top ten. This TCR was recovered from a middle-aged man who received an inactivated influenza vaccine. This material consisted of CD8+ T cells sorted from PBMCs, taken roughly 5 days after vaccination.

In DNA form, the CDR3 reads TGTGCCAGCAGTGCCCCTGGGACAGGCAGCTCCTACAATGAGCAGTTCTTC. As protein: CASSAPGTGSSYNEQFF. This chain joins TRBV6-1 and TRBJ2-1; the match to TRBD1 covers 8 bases. From germline, CDR1 is MNHNS and CDR2 SASEGT. CDR3 length: 17 residues. V gave up 4 bases and J gave up 0 bases; unmatched junction bases: 8.